The next 9 T cell receptor beta chains were all read from a single sample in a study of blood T cell repertoires in COVID-19. Assay used: immunoSEQ multiplex PCR; TCRdb lists only in-frame clones, some missing. In the table there are 110,000 or so clones, about 84% of which are singletons. Sequences were obtained from peripheral blood. The receptors derive from a man aged 45-65 years with acute or convalescent COVID-19.

The chain carries TRBV28 and TRBJ1-1, with no clear D. This CDR3 spans 12 amino acids. Germline CDR1 reads MDHEN; CDR2 reads SYDVKM. CDR3 loop: CVTTNRNTEAFF. The CDR3 DNA reads TGTGTTACAACGAACAGGAACACTGAAGCTTTCTTT.

V gene TRBV28 combines with J gene TRBJ1-5, with D possibly TRBD1 on 6 matching bases. The germline gives CDR1 MDHEN, CDR2 SYDVKM. The CDR3 covers 16 residues. The ends were cut back, 3 bases at V and 9 bases at J, with 21 bases in the middle. The CDR3 DNA follows: TGTGCCAGCAGTTTGAGGGGGGGGTTTAAGGCAATGCCCCAGCATTTT. Translated: CASSLRGGFKAMPQHF.

This rearrangement joins TRBV28 to TRBJ1-2; no clear D. Germline CDR1 MDHEN, CDR2 SYDVKM. Trimming took 7 bases from V and 4 from J, leaving 13 bases between them. The CDR3 is made up of 13 amino acids. As DNA, the CDR3 is TGTGCCAGCAAGTCACTCGGTCTCTATGGCTACACCTTC. Its protein product is CASKSLGLYGYTF.

The CDR3 is CASSLGGLRTDTQYF. As DNA, the CDR3 is TGTGCCAGCAGCTTAGGTGGACTCCGCACAGATACGCAGTATTTT. The chain recombines TRBV7-9 with TRBJ2-3; a weak D match, TRBD2 (5 bases). Trimming shortened V by 1 base and J by 1 base, and 9 bases separated the two germline ends. The CDR3 spans 15 residues. Germline V gives CDR1 SEHNR, CDR2 FQNEAQ (reference sequence). Full variable domain (remainder filled in from reference TRBV7-9 and TRBJ2-3): DTGVSQNPRHKITKRGQNVTFRCDPISEHNRLYWYRQTLGQGPEFLTYFQNEAQLEKSRLLSDRFSAERPKGSFSTLEIQRTEQGDSAMYLCASSLGGLRTDTQYFGPGTRLTVL.

The J gene is TRBJ2-3, the V gene TRBV15, with 7 bases aligning to TRBD2. The germline V gene encodes CDR1 LNHNV and CDR2 YYDKDF (reference sequence). The CDR3 is made up of 16 amino acids. V was clipped by 5 bases and J by 0 bases; unmatched bases: 8. The CDR3 reads CATSSSTSRSTDTQYF. The CDR3 coding sequence is TGTGCCACCAGCTCCTCGACTAGCAGAAGCACAGATACGCAGTATTTT. The full variable domain, its missing parts supplied by reference TRBV15 and TRBJ2-3, is DAMVIQNPRYQVTQFGKPVTLSCSQTLNHNVMYWYQQKSSQAPKLLFHYYDKDFNNEADTPDNFQSRRPNTSFCFLDIRSPGLGDTAMYLCATSSSTSRSTDTQYFGPGTRLTVL.

At least ten counts were recorded for this clone. This sequence joins TRBV20-1 and TRBJ1-1; D is unresolved. The ends were cut back, 4 bases at V and 4 bases at J, with 7 bases in the middle. The CDR3 is 11 residues long. Per the germline V gene, CDR1 is DFQATT and CDR2 is SNEGSKA (reference sequence). The DNA of the CDR3 is TGCAGTGCTAACCCGGTCACTGAAGCTTTCTTT. Its protein is CSANPVTEAFF.

This clone was counted between two and nine times. The chain joins TRBV5-4 to TRBJ1-2; 7 bases agree with TRBD1. Germline V gene data show CDR1 as SGHNT and CDR2 as YYREEE (reference sequence). The CDR3 is 14 amino acids. V shed 4 bases, J shed 6 bases, and the junction held 9 bases outside the gene matches. This CDR3 is CASSSIDRVDGYTF. The CDR3 DNA sequence: TGTGCCAGCAGCAGCATAGACAGGGTCGATGGCTACACCTTC.

The chain combines TRBV5-5 with TRBJ1-6; a weak D match, TRBD1 (6 bases). V was shortened by 3 bases and J by 5 bases, with 9 bases between the two germline ends. This CDR3 is 14 amino acids long. Germline CDR1 SGHKS, CDR2 YYEKEE (reference sequence). Here the CDR3 reads CASSWDIDNSPLHF. CDR3 DNA: TGTGCCAGCAGCTGGGACATTGATAATTCACCCCTCCACTTT.

The CDR3 protein is CASSYTNREQPQHF. CDR3 DNA sequence: TGTGCCAGCAGTTACACAAACAGGGAACAGCCCCAGCATTTT. V and J are TRBV6-5 and TRBJ1-5; possibly TRBD1 for D (6 bases). The germline V gene encodes CDR1 MNHEY and CDR2 SVGAGI. With 2 bases removed from V and 7 bases from J, the gap between germline ends came to 12 bases. The CDR3 spans 14 residues.